These T cell receptor beta chains were read from a single sample in a study of Graves' ophthalmopathy and Graves' hyperthyroidism. TCRdb redid the calling of the multiplex PCR reads with MiXCR, one entry per CDR3 protein. The sample records around 1,200,000 distinct CDR3 sequences, about 40% being singletons. Sequenced input: peripheral blood or thyroid tissue (not recorded which). The receptors stem from an adult man with Graves' hyperthyroidism. CDR3s leave out the opening cysteine and the closing phenylalanine or tryptophan.

v_gene	j_gene	len	CDR3aa
TRBV14	TRBJ2-7	14	ASSQDSSLNSYEQY
TRBV20-1	TRBJ1-5	12	SAGYRDSNQPQH
TRBV5-4	TRBJ2-5	13	ASSFPGGRQETQY
TRBV20-1	TRBJ2-7	12	SASSGTGGLEQY
TRBV10-3	TRBJ1-2	12	AISESPENYGYT
TRBV29-1	TRBJ1-2	10	SGTGENYGYT
TRBV30	TRBJ1-1	11	AWRRGFNTEAF
TRBV7-9	TRBJ2-7	12	ASSLSLANGEQY
TRBV9	TRBJ2-2	13	ASTPGILNTGELF
TRBV7-9	TRBJ2-7	13	ASSASSGFSYEQY
TRBV24-1	TRBJ2-5	12	ATSDREAQETQY
TRBV6-5	TRBJ1-5	14	ASSQLARGRDQPQH
TRBV24-1	TRBJ2-3	13	ATSAPGGLMDTQY
TRBV6-5	TRBJ2-7	13	ASSYSNRGDYEQY
TRBV7-8	TRBJ2-5	13	ASSLYRGGIETQY
TRBV29-1	TRBJ2-7	11	SVARGTGNEQY
TRBV2	TRBJ2-6	12	AKQEFSGANVLT
TRBV7-9	TRBJ2-7	13	ASSPGGSGEYEQY
TRBV5-6	TRBJ1-3	13	ASSSGDIEINTIY
TRBV20-1	TRBJ2-7	14	SASGLGGFLSYEQY
TRBV3-1	TRBJ1-2	10	ASSPPTGPYT
TRBV6-5	TRBJ2-7	12	ASSNPGHLYEQY
TRBV5-6	TRBJ1-6	14	ASSFLGTGRSSPLH
TRBV15	TRBJ1-5	12	ATSRGRGIQPQH
TRBV7-2	TRBJ1-3	13	ASSLGGGPGNTIY
TRBV10-3	TRBJ1-2	12	ATSSLPLYYGYT
TRBV10-3	TRBJ1-6	11	AIRTEYNSPLH
TRBV24-1	TRBJ2-2	14	ATSDLPPRGAGELF
TRBV7-8	TRBJ2-5	13	ASSPSPKDQETQY
TRBV7-9	TRBJ2-5	13	ASSPWTSPLETQY
TRBV20-1	TRBJ2-7	12	SADPPAGGYEQY
TRBV29-1	TRBJ2-5	12	SVDWFKFQETQY
TRBV5-1	TRBJ2-7	12	ASSVGQGAYEQH
TRBV7-2	TRBJ1-5	13	ASSSQGSSNQPQH
TRBV15	TRBJ1-1	13	ATSRDPRVDTEAF
TRBV15	TRBJ2-7	13	ATSRDRDGIYEQY
TRBV29-1	TRBJ1-4	11	SVARGYNEKLF
TRBV6-2/TRBV6-3	TRBJ2-5	10	ASTNNWETQY
TRBV28	TRBJ2-2	14	ASKNRTSGRTGELF
TRBV29-1	TRBJ2-3	12	SVDGGSSTDTQY
TRBV14	TRBJ1-5	11	ASSQDRFQPQH
TRBV20-1	TRBJ2-2	12	SARKTGGFGELF
TRBV6-5	TRBJ2-2	14	ASSRSGGRGTGELF
TRBV7-2	TRBJ2-6	11	ASSLDLGRVLT
TRBV20-1	TRBJ1-2	8	SARARGYT
TRBV7-6	TRBJ2-7	15	ASSAQGTSGSSYEQY
TRBV24-1	TRBJ2-5	13	ATSDSSGGRETQY
TRBV19	TRBJ1-1	11	ASRLTGNTEAF